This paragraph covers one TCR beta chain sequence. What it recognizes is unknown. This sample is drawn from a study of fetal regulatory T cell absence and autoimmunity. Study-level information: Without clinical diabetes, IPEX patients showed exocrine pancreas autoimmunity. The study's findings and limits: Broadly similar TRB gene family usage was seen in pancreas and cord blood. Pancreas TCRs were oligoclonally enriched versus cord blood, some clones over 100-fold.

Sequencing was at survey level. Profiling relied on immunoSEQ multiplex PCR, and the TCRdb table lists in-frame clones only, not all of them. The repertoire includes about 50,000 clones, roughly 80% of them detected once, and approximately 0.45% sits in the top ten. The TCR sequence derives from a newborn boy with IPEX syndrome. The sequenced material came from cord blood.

The CDR3 sequence: CASSIVGGRAKNEQFF. The DNA of the CDR3 is TGTGCCAGTAGTATAGTGGGCGGGAGGGCCAAGAATGAGCAGTTCTTC. V gene TRBV19 combines with J gene TRBJ2-1; TRBD2 aligns across 9 bases. Trimming took 1 base from V and 7 from J; bases not matched to a gene: 8. CDR3 size: 16 residues. Germline V gene data show CDR1 as LNHDA and CDR2 as SQIVND (reference sequence).